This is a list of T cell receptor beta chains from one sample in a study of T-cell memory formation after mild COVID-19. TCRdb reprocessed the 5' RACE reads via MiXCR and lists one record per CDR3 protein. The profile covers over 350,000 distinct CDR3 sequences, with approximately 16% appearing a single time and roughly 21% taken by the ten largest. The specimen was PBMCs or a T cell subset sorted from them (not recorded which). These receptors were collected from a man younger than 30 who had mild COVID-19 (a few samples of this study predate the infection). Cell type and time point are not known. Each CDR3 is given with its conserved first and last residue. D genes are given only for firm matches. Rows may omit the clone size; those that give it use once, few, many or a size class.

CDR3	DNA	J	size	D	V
CSARGETGVNHEQYF	TGCAGTGCTAGAGGAGAAACAGGGGTGAACCACGAGCAGTACTTC	TRBJ2-7	few	TRBD1	TRBV20-1
CASSEGLAPITDTQYF	TGCGCCAGCAGCGAGGGCCTAGCGCCAATCACAGATACGCAGTATTTT	TRBJ2-3	NA	NA	TRBV5-1
CATRDRGSSYNSPLHF	TGTGCCACCCGGGACAGGGGGAGCTCCTATAATTCACCCCTCCACTTT	TRBJ1-6	few	TRBD1	TRBV15
CASSKGLGDSDTQYF	TGCGCCAGCAGCAAGGGACTAGGGGATTCAGATACGCAGTATTTT	TRBJ2-3	NA	TRBD2	TRBV5-1
CASRKGYEQYF	TGTGCCAGCAGGAAGGGTTACGAGCAGTACTTC	TRBJ2-7	few	NA	TRBV12-3/TRBV12-4
CASSRREYTGELFF	TGTGCCAGCAGCAGAAGGGAGTACACCGGGGAGCTGTTTTTT	TRBJ2-2	NA	NA	TRBV6-1
CASAAGAFVGELFF	TGTGCCAGCGCAGCGGGGGCCTTCGTCGGGGAGCTGTTTTTT	TRBJ2-2	few	TRBD2	TRBV12-3/TRBV12-4
CASSFLGQGPETQYF	TGCGCCAGCAGCTTCTTGGGACAGGGGCCGGAGACCCAGTACTTC	TRBJ2-5	few	TRBD1	TRBV5-1
CASSKRGSGNTIYF	TGTGCCAGCAGCAAAAGAGGCAGTGGAAACACCATATATTTT	TRBJ1-3	NA	NA	TRBV5-6
CASSSQLAGNEQFF	TGCGCCAGCAGCTCCCAGCTAGCGGGCAATGAGCAGTTCTTC	TRBJ2-1	NA	TRBD2	TRBV5-1
CASSHDRTHGYTF	TGCGCCAGCAGCCACGATCGGACTCACGGCTACACCTTC	TRBJ1-2	NA	NA	TRBV4-3
CASSLSGGTLNEQFF	TGTGCCAGCAGCCTTAGCGGGGGGACCCTAAATGAGCAGTTCTTC	TRBJ2-1	NA	TRBD2	TRBV11-2
CASSQAPGFNEQFF	TGTGCCAGCAGCCAAGCCCCAGGGTTCAATGAGCAGTTCTTC	TRBJ2-1	NA	NA	TRBV3-1
CASSSDRNRETQYF	TGTGCCAGCAGTTCGGACAGGAACAGGGAGACCCAGTACTTC	TRBJ2-5	NA	TRBD1	TRBV12-3/TRBV12-4
CASSQSPSGGDTDTQYF	TGCGCCAGCAGCCAAAGTCCTAGCGGGGGCGACACAGATACGCAGTATTTT	TRBJ2-3	many	TRBD2	TRBV4-1
CASSRKTGAAGELFF	TGTGCCAGCAGCCGAAAGACAGGAGCTGCCGGGGAGCTGTTTTTT	TRBJ2-2	NA	NA	TRBV7-6
CASSLVGVRLLSTEAFF	TGTGCCAGCAGCTTAGTTGGGGTAAGGTTGCTAAGCACTGAAGCTTTCTTT	TRBJ1-1	few	NA	TRBV7-2
CASTDPYNEQFF	TGTGCCAGCACGGACCCCTACAATGAGCAGTTCTTC	TRBJ2-1	once	NA	TRBV6-2/TRBV6-3
CASSITSGGHSYEQYF	TGTGCCAGCAGCATAACTAGCGGGGGACACTCCTACGAGCAGTACTTC	TRBJ2-7	few	TRBD2	TRBV11-2
CASNQGGAGELFF	TGTGCCAGCAATCAAGGGGGGGCCGGGGAGCTGTTTTTT	TRBJ2-2	few	NA	TRBV6-5
CASTPTGKETQYF	TGTGCCAGTACCCCGACAGGGAAAGAGACCCAGTACTTC	TRBJ2-5	few	TRBD1	TRBV19
CASSPRDDGGAPLHF	TGCGCCAGCAGCCCGAGGGACGACGGGGGCGCACCCCTCCACTTT	TRBJ1-6	few	NA	TRBV5-1
CASIHREGTGELFF	TGTGCCAGCATTCATAGGGAAGGGACCGGGGAGCTGTTTTTT	TRBJ2-2	NA	NA	TRBV12-3/TRBV12-4
CASSLSPRNTGELFF	TGTGCCAGCAGCTTATCCCCACGAAACACCGGGGAGCTGTTTTTT	TRBJ2-2	few	NA	TRBV7-2
CASRAARDTSTDTQYF	TGTGCCAGCAGGGCCGCCCGGGACACCAGCACAGATACGCAGTATTTT	TRBJ2-3	NA	NA	TRBV7-8
CASSQVAPPGDTQYF	TGTGCCAGCAGCCAAGTAGCGCCTCCGGGGGATACGCAGTATTTT	TRBJ2-3	NA	NA	TRBV3-1
CASSSRLAGGHTQYF	TGTGCCAGCAGTTCTCGACTAGCGGGGGGGCATACGCAGTATTTT	TRBJ2-3	few	TRBD2	TRBV6-5
CASSVGMNTEAFF	TGTGCCAGCAGCGTAGGAATGAACACTGAAGCTTTCTTT	TRBJ1-1	NA	NA	TRBV9
CASSFASGGSTDTQYF	TGTGCCAGCAGCTTCGCTAGCGGGGGGAGCACAGATACGCAGTATTTT	TRBJ2-3	NA	TRBD2	TRBV7-3
CASSAQLGERRSYGYTF	TGTGCCAGCAGCGCCCAGCTAGGGGAACGCAGATCCTATGGCTACACCTTC	TRBJ1-2	NA	NA	TRBV9
CASSVDFASGNTGELFF	TGTGCCAGCAGCGTAGATTTCGCTAGCGGTAACACCGGGGAGCTGTTTTTT	TRBJ2-2	few	TRBD2	TRBV9
CASSPRGGGNQPQHF	TGTGCCAGCTCCCCCCGGGGGGGGGGCAATCAGCCCCAGCATTTT	TRBJ1-5	NA	NA	TRBV27
CATSGDRTNQPQHF	TGTGCCACCAGTGGGGACAGGACAAATCAGCCCCAGCATTTT	TRBJ1-5	few	TRBD1	TRBV24-1
CASSQDPGGYSGNTIYF	TGTGCCAGCAGCCAAGATCCGGGGGGATACTCTGGAAACACCATATATTTT	TRBJ1-3	NA	NA	TRBV4-2
CASRAEQVNTEAFF	TGTGCCAGCAGGGCCGAACAGGTGAACACTGAAGCTTTCTTT	TRBJ1-1	NA	NA	TRBV2
CASSHLTDKLAKNIQYF	TGCGCCAGCAGTCACCTGACAGACAAGCTAGCCAAAAACATTCAGTACTTC	TRBJ2-4	few	NA	TRBV23-1
CASGRGGEQYF	TGTGCCAGCGGGCGCGGGGGGGAGCAGTACTTC	TRBJ2-7	few	TRBD2	TRBV7-8
CASSQGISDRGQYEQYF	TGTGCCAGCAGCCAAGGGATCTCGGACAGGGGGCAGTACGAGCAGTACTTC	TRBJ2-7	NA	TRBD1	TRBV4-2
CAWSDWQGLNEQFF	TGTGCCTGGAGTGATTGGCAGGGACTGAATGAGCAGTTCTTC	TRBJ2-1	few	NA	TRBV30
CASSQDSHMYTGELFF	TGTGCCAGCAGCCAAGATTCCCATATGTACACCGGGGAGCTGTTTTTT	TRBJ2-2	NA	NA	TRBV4-2
CASSLGLAGDQETQYF	TGCGCCAGCAGCTTGGGATTAGCGGGGGATCAAGAGACCCAGTACTTC	TRBJ2-5	few	TRBD2	TRBV5-1